These 20 T cell receptor beta chains originate from one sample sequenced in a study of CD8+CD57+ T cells in acquired aplastic anemia. TCR beta VDJ and CDR3 profiling used genomic DNA as template. TCRdb used MiXCR to reprocess the reads, holding one entry per CDR3 protein. The table includes roughly 51,000 distinct CDR3 sequences, about 78% detected once. Sequencing was done on a sample of sorted CD4+, CD8+, or CD8+CD57+ T cells (not recorded which) from PBMCs. These receptors originate from a human donor in good health, serving as a control.

The V call is TRBV2, the J call TRBJ2-7; D not certain. CDR1 and CDR2 (germline): SNHLY, FYNNEI. CDR3 length: 13 amino acids. The V and J ends lost 3 bases and 2 bases respectively, with 8 bases between them. DNA for the CDR3: TGTGCCAGCAGTGACTCAGGAACCTACGAGCAGTACTTC. Its protein product is CASSDSGTYEQYF.

This clonotype qualifies as medium-sized (0.01 to 0.1%). The rearrangement uses TRBV19 and TRBJ2-5; D may be TRBD1 (6 bases). V dropped 3 bases and J dropped 2 bases, with 13 bases sitting between them. The CDR3 covers 15 residues. Germline V CDR1 and CDR2: LNHDA, SQIVND (reference sequence). DNA for the CDR3: TGTGCCAGTAGTATCAACAGGGTAACACAAGAGACCCAGTACTTC. Protein product: CASSINRVTQETQYF. The variable domain in full, completed from reference TRBV19 and TRBJ2-5, reads DGGITQSPKYLFRKEGQNVTLSCEQNLNHDAMYWYRQDPGQGLRLIYYSQIVNDFQKGDIAEGYSVSREKKESFPLTVTSAQKNPTAFYLCASSINRVTQETQYFGPGTRLLVL.

The rearrangement joins TRBV29-1 to TRBJ1-2, with D possibly being TRBD1 (6 bases). Trimming stripped 0 bases from V and 4 bases from J, with 18 bases between. CDR1 and CDR2 from the germline V gene are SQVTM and ANQGSEA. The CDR3 sequence is 16 residues long. Here the CDR3 reads CSVEDRQGTTLYGYTF. CDR3 bases: TGCAGCGTTGAAGATCGCCAGGGGACTACTCTCTATGGCTACACCTTC.

The V call is TRBV10-3, the J call TRBJ2-5, with a tentative D call TRBD2 (6 bases). V was shortened by 1 base and J by 2 bases, with 17 bases between the two germline ends. This CDR3 is built from 17 residues. The germline CDR1 and CDR2 sequences are ENHRY and SYGVKD. The DNA of the CDR3 is TGTGCCATCAGTGAGTGGTATCCGGAGGGCGGGCAAGAGACCCAGTACTTC. Translating it yields CAISEWYPEGGQETQYF.

The chain joins TRBV25-1 to TRBJ1-1, with TRBD1 as a possible D gene (5 bases). The germline V and J ends were trimmed by 0 bases and 0 bases, with 11 bases remaining between them. The germline gives CDR1 MGHDK, CDR2 SYGVNS. The CDR3 runs 16 residues. The CDR3 sequence is CASSEYDSLMNTEAFF. In DNA, the CDR3 is TGTGCCAGCAGTGAATATGACAGTCTCATGAACACTGAAGCTTTCTTT.

CDR3 sequence reads: CASSSTAMNTEAFF. The DNA of the CDR3 is TGTGCCAGCAGTTCCACAGCCATGAACACTGAAGCTTTCTTT. The V and J genes are TRBV12-3 or TRBV12-4 and TRBJ1-1; D gene unclear. The CDR3 consists of 14 residues. Trimming left V 4 bases short and J 0 bases short, with 9 bases between.

The rearrangement links TRBV20-1 to TRBJ1-4; 7 bases agree with TRBD1. The CDR3 extends over 14 amino acids. From germline, CDR1 is DFQATT and CDR2 SNEGSKA (reference sequence). V was clipped by 2 bases and J by 4 bases; unmatched bases: 4. The CDR3 DNA sequence: TGCAGTGCTAGATACAGGGGACTTAATGAAAAACTGTTTTTT. The encoded protein is CSARYRGLNEKLFF.

The V gene is TRBV15, the J gene TRBJ2-1; tentative D call: TRBD1 (6 bases). This CDR3 has 15 residues. V was trimmed by 3 bases and J by 5 bases, leaving 14 bases between them. The germline gives CDR1 LNHNV, CDR2 YYDKDF (reference sequence). CDR3 coding DNA: TGTGCCACCAGCAGTGAACAGGGTTCCCACAATGAGCAGTTCTTC. Amino acid sequence: CATSSEQGSHNEQFF.

Concerning this clonotype itself: A read error may produce the germline difference seen at one junction end. The chain links TRBV25-1 to TRBJ2-7; 9 bases fit TRBD1. Germline CDR1 is MGHDK and CDR2 is SYGVNS. The CDR3 is 14 amino acids. This CDR3 is CAGRGWDRASEQYF. The CDR3 nucleotides read TGTGCCGGCAGGGGCTGGGACAGGGCAAGCGAGCAGTACTTC.

The chain links TRBV6-5 to TRBJ1-2; 10 positions match TRBD1. From germline, CDR1 is MNHEY and CDR2 SVGAGI. This CDR3 spans 14 amino acids. The V segment lost 4 bases and the J segment 8 bases; nucleotides outside the gene matches: 7. The CDR3 region has the DNA TGTGCCAGCAGTTCCGGGACAGGGGCGTACGGCTACACCTTC. Translation: CASSSGTGAYGYTF.

This chain uses TRBV19 with TRBJ1-6; D is perhaps TRBD1 (6 bases). The V and J ends lost 5 bases and 7 bases respectively, with 12 bases between them. This CDR3 has 14 residues. Per germline, CDR1 LNHDA and CDR2 SQIVND (reference sequence). Here the CDR3 DNA reads TGTGCCAGTAGTGGGGGCCGCCGCAATTCACCCCTCCACTTT. As protein: CASSGGRRNSPLHF.

The rearrangement links TRBV11-3 to TRBJ2-3; TRBD2 aligns across 13 bases. CDR1 is SGHNT and CDR2 is YENEEA in the germline V gene. The CDR3 has 19 residues. V lost 5 bases to trimming and J lost 0 bases; unmatched junction nucleotides: 11. In DNA form, the CDR3 reads TGTGCCAGCAGCCGCACAGCACTAGCGGGGGGGACTAGCACAGATACGCAGTATTTT. Encoded protein: CASSRTALAGGTSTDTQYF.

V is TRBV29-1 and J is TRBJ1-1, with D unresolved. Germline V gene sequence: CDR1 SQVTM, CDR2 ANQGSEA. The CDR3 totals 12 residues. Trimming removed 4 bases at V and 4 bases at J, with 10 bases between. The CDR3 loop reads CSVGGGVTEAFF. The DNA of the CDR3 is TGCAGCGTTGGGGGAGGCGTCACTGAAGCTTTCTTT.

The chain employs TRBV19 and TRBJ2-2, with D uncertain. V lost 7 bases, J lost 7 bases, and 7 bases lay in between. Germline lookup yields CDR1 LNHDA and CDR2 SQIVND (reference sequence). The CDR3 runs to 11 residues. The CDR3, as DNA: TGTGCCAGTATGTCGGGCGGGGAGCTGTTTTTT. Residues: CASMSGGELFF.

The chain joins TRBV11-1 to TRBJ1-1; weak D call: TRBD1 (5 bases). CDR1 SGHAT and CDR2 FQDESV come from the germline V gene (reference sequence). This CDR3 has 16 amino acids. V lost 4 bases to trimming and J lost 6 bases, with 21 bases between them. The CDR3 loop reads CASSSTVRVAVSEAFF. CDR3 in DNA: TGTGCCAGCAGCTCGACGGTCAGGGTTGCAGTATCTGAAGCTTTCTTT.

V usage is TRBV19 and J usage is TRBJ2-5; 10 bases agree with TRBD1. The CDR3 covers 13 residues. V dropped 8 bases and J dropped 1; count of bases not matched to a gene: 1. The germline gives CDR1 LNHDA, CDR2 SQIVND (reference sequence). The CDR3 region is CASGTGVQETQYF. CDR3 coding DNA: TGTGCCAGTGGGACAGGGGTCCAAGAGACCCAGTACTTC.

Remarks on this clonotype: A read error may produce the germline difference seen at one junction end. The rearrangement links TRBV12-3 or TRBV12-4 to TRBJ2-5, with D perhaps TRBD2 (5 bases). The CDR3 contains 15 residues. The CDR3, as DNA: TGTGCCAGCAGTTTATCAGCGCGAGAACTAGAGGCCCAGTACTTC. Amino acid sequence: CASSLSARELEAQYF.

The genes are TRBV5-1 and TRBJ2-5, with D unresolved. CDR3 length equals 14 residues. Germline V lookup: CDR1 SGHRS, CDR2 YFSETQ. Trimming cost V 4 bases and J 1 base, with 11 bases left between them. Here the CDR3 DNA reads TGCGCCAGCAGCATGGTGGCGGCCCAAGAGACCCAGTACTTC. This sequence encodes CASSMVAAQETQYF. Looking up the rest from reference TRBV5-1 and TRBJ2-5 gives the full variable domain: KAGVTQTPRYLIKTRGQQVTLSCSPISGHRSVSWYQQTPGQGLQFLFEYFSETQRNKGNFPGRFSGRQFSNSRSEMNVSTLELGDSALYLCASSMVAAQETQYFGPGTRLLVL.

V usage is TRBV3-1 and J usage is TRBJ2-5; D ambiguous. The CDR3 consists of 12 residues. Trimming pared 3 bases from V and 0 bases from J, leaving 2 bases between. Germline CDR1 is LGHDT and CDR2 is YNNKEL (reference sequence). For the CDR3, the DNA is TGTGCCAGCAGCCACAACCAAGAGACCCAGTACTTC. This codes for CASSHNQETQYF.

The chain uses TRBV19 and TRBJ1-3; D is unclear. Germline V gene lookup returns CDR1 LNHDA and CDR2 SQIVND (reference sequence). The CDR3 loop spans 13 amino acids. V was pared by 8 bases and J by 0 bases, with 8 bases between. The CDR3 here is CASELSSGNTIYF. The CDR3 DNA is TGTGCCAGTGAGTTGAGCTCTGGAAACACCATATATTTT.